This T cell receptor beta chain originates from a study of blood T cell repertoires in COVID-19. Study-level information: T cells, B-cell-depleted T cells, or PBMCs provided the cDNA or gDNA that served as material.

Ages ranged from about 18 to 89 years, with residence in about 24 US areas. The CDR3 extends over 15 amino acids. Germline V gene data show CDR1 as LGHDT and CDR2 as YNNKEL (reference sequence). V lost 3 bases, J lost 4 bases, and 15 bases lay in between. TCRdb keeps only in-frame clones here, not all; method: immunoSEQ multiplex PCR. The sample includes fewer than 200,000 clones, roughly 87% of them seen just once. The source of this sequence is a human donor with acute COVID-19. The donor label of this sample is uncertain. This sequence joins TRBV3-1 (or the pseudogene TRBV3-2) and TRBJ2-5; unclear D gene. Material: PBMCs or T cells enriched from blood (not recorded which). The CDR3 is CASSHTIGVGETQYF. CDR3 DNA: TGTGCCAGCAGCCATACAATCGGAGTCGGAGAGACCCAGTACTTC.